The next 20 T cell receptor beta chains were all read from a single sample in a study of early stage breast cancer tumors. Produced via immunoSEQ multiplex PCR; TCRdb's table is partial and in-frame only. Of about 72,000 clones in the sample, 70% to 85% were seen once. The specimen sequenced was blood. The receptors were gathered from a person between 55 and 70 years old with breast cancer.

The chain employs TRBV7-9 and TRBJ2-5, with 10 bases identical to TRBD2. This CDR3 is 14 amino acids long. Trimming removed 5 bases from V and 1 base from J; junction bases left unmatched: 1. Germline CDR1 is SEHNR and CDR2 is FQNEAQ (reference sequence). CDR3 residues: CASSTSGVQETQYF. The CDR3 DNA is TGTGCCAGCAGCACTAGCGGGGTCCAAGAGACCCAGTACTTC. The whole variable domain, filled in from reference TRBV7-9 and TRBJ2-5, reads DTGVSQNPRHKITKRGQNVTFRCDPISEHNRLYWYRQTLGQGPEFLTYFQNEAQLEKSRLLSDRFSAERPKGSFSTLEIQRTEQGDSAMYLCASSTSGVQETQYFGPGTRLLVL.

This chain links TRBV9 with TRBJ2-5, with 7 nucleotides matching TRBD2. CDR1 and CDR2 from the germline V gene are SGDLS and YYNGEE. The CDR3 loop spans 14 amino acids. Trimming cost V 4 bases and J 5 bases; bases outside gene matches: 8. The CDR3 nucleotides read TGTGCCAGCAGCCCAACGGGGGGATTCGAGACCCAGTACTTC. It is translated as CASSPTGGFETQYF.

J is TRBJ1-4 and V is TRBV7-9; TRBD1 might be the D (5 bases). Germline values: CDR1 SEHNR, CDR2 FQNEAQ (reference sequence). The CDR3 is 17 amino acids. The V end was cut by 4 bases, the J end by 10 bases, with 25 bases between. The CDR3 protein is CASSWTSPGTGLGKLFF. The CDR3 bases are TGTGCCAGCAGCTGGACATCACCCGGGACGGGGTTGGGAAAACTGTTTTTT.

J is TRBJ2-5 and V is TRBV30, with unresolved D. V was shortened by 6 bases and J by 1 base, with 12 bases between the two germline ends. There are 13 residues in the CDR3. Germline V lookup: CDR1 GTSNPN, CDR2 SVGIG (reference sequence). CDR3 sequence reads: CACGFPSQETQYF. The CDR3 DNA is TGTGCCTGTGGGTTTCCCTCCCAAGAGACCCAGTACTTC.

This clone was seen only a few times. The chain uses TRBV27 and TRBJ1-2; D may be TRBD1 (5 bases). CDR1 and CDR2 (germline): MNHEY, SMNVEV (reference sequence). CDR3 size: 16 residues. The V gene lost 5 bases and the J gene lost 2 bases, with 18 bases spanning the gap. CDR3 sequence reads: CASSPNFGGKNYGYTF. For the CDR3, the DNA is TGTGCCAGCAGTCCCAATTTTGGGGGTAAGAACTATGGCTACACCTTC.

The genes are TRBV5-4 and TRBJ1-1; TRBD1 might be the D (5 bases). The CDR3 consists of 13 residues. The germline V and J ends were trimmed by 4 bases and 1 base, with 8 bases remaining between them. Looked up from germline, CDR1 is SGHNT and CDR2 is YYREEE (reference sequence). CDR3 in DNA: TGTGCCAGCAGCCGCGGACAGAACACTGAAGCTTTCTTT. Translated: CASSRGQNTEAFF.

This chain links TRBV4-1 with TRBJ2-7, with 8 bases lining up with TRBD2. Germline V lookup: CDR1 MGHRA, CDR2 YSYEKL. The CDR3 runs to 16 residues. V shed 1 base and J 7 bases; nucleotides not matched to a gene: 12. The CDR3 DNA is TGCGCCAGCAGCCAAGGGGGCGGGAGGCCTTCGCGGGAGCAGTACTTC. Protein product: CASSQGGGRPSREQYF.

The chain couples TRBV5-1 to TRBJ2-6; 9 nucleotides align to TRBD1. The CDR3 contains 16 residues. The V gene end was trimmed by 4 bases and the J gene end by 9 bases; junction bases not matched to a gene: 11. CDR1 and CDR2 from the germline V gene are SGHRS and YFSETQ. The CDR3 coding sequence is TGCGCCAGCAGCGACCGGGGACAGGGAATGGGCAACGTCCTGACTTTC. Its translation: CASSDRGQGMGNVLTF.

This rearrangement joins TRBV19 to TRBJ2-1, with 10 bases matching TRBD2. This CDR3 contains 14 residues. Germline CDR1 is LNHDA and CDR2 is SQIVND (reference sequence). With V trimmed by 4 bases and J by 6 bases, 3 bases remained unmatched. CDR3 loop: CASSTSGSTNEQFF. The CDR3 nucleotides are TGTGCCAGTAGTACTAGCGGGAGTACCAATGAGCAGTTCTTC.

CDR3 protein: CASSFPGDLISGNTIYF. In DNA form, the CDR3 reads TGTGCCAGCAGTTTTCCAGGGGACCTGATCTCTGGAAACACCATATATTTT. The chain is built from TRBV27 and TRBJ1-3; D perhaps matches TRBD1 (6 bases). This CDR3 has 17 residues. The V and J ends lost 3 bases and 0 bases respectively, with 15 bases between them. Germline V gives CDR1 MNHEY, CDR2 SMNVEV (reference sequence).

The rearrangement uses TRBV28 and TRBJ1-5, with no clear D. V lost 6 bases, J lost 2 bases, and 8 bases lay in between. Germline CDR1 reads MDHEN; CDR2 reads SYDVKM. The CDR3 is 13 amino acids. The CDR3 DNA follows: TGTGCCAGCAGGGGAGTTGGCAATCAGCCCCAGCATTTT. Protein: CASRGVGNQPQHF.

CDR3 nucleotides: TGTGCCAGCAGCGAGAGCCCCCTAGCAGATACGCAGTATTTT. Translated: CASSESPLADTQYF. The gene calls are TRBV7-2 and TRBJ2-3; unclear D gene. The CDR3 is 14 amino acids. Trimming pared 5 bases from V and 4 bases from J, leaving 13 bases between. Looked up from germline, CDR1 is SGHTA and CDR2 is FQGNSA.

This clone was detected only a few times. The CDR3 reads CAVSGGGHQPQHF. CDR3 in DNA: TGTGCCGTCTCGGGTGGGGGCCATCAGCCCCAGCATTTT. The genes are TRBV6-6 and TRBJ1-5, with a tentative D call TRBD1 (6 bases). The CDR3 runs to 13 residues. V was pared by 11 bases and J by 5 bases, with 16 bases between. Per the germline V gene, CDR1 is MNHNY and CDR2 is SVGAGI (reference sequence).

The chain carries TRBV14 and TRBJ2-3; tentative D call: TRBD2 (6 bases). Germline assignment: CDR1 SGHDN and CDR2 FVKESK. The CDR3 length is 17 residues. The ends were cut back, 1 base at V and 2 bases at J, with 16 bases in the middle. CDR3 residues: CASSQGIPGTATDTQYF. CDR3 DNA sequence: TGTGCCAGCAGCCAAGGTATTCCCGGGACTGCCACAGATACGCAGTATTTT.

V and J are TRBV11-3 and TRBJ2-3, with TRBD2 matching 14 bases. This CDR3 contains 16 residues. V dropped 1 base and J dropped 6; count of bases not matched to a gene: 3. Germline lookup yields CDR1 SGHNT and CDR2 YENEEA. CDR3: CASSLGLAGGPDTQYF. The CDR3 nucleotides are TGTGCCAGCAGCTTAGGACTAGCGGGAGGGCCGGATACGCAGTATTTT.

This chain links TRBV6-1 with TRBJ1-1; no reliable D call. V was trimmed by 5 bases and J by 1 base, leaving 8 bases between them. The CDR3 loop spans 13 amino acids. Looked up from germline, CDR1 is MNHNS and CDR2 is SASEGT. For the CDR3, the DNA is TGTGCCAGCAGTCTCGAGGGGAACACTGAAGCTTTCTTT. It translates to CASSLEGNTEAFF.

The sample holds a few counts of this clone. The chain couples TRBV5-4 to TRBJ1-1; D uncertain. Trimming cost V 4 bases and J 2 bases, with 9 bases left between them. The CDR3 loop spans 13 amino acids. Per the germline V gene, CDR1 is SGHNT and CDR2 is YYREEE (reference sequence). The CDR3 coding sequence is TGTGCCAGCAGCCAAGGAGTAAACACTGAAGCTTTCTTT. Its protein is CASSQGVNTEAFF.

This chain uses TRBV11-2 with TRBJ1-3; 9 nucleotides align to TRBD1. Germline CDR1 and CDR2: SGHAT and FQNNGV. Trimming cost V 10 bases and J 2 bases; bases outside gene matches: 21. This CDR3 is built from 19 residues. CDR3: CATRGPLRDRVTTGNTIYF. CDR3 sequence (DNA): TGTGCCACCCGAGGGCCTCTCCGGGACAGGGTAACGACTGGAAACACCATATATTTT. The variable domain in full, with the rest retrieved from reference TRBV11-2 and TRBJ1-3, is EAGVAQSPRYKIIEKRQSVAFWCNPISGHATLYWYQQILGQGPKLLIQFQNNGVVDDSQLPKDRFSAERLKGVDSTLKIQPAKLEDSAVYLCATRGPLRDRVTTGNTIYFGEGSWLTVV.

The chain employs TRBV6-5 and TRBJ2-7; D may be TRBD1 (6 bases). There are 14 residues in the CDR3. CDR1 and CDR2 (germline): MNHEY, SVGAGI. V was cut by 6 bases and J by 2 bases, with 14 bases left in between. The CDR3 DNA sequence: TGTGCCAGCAGGCCACAGGGTATCACCTACGAGCAGTACTTC. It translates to CASRPQGITYEQYF.

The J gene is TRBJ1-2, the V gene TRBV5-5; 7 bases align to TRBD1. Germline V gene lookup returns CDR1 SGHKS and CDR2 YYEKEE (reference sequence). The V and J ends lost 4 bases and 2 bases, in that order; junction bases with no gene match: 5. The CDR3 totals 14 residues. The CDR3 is CASSGPGQNYGYTF. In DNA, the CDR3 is TGTGCCAGCAGCGGCCCGGGACAGAACTATGGCTACACCTTC.